The rows below give T cell receptor beta chains drawn from one sample of a study of blood T cell repertoires in COVID-19. Assay: immunoSEQ multiplex PCR; the TCRdb copy retains only in-frame clones and omits some. The sample shows approximately 58,000 clones, about 83% of them seen only once. Source material: peripheral blood. The receptors were sampled from a middle-aged man with active COVID-19. The CDR3 runs from the conserved cysteine through the conserved F or W. The D gene is left open where the match is weak. Some rows mark clone size as missing; the rest say once, few, many or name a class of expanded clone.

TRBV5-4	TRBD2	few	TRBJ2-3	CASSRLAGGTDTQYF	TGTGCCAGCAGTCGACTAGCGGGAGGTACAGATACGCAGTATTTT
TRBV11-2	.	.	TRBJ1-3	CASSFGGAGSGNTIYF	TGTGCCAGCAGCTTTGGCGGAGCGGGCTCTGGAAACACCATATATTTT
TRBV19	.	.	TRBJ2-6	CASSTDSSGANVLTF	TGTGCCAGTAGTACAGACAGCTCTGGGGCCAACGTCCTGACTTTC
TRBV28	.	.	TRBJ1-5	CASSLGRGGNQPQHF	TGTGCCAGCAGTTTAGGCAGGGGAGGCAATCAGCCCCAGCATTTT
TRBV6-6	TRBD1	.	TRBJ2-3	CASGRWGQGALADTQYF	TGTGCCAGCGGTCGATGGGGACAGGGGGCTCTCGCAGATACGCAGTATTTT
TRBV4-1	TRBD2	.	TRBJ2-5	CASSQGLAGGPRETQYF	TGCGCCAGCAGCCAGGGACTAGCGGGAGGGCCAAGGGAGACCCAGTACTTC
TRBV4-1	TRBD1	.	TRBJ2-7	CASSHGQGSGDEQYF	TGCGCCAGCAGCCACGGACAGGGGAGTGGGGACGAGCAGTACTTC
TRBV7-2	.	.	TRBJ2-5	CASSWTTQETQYF	TGTGCCAGCAGCTGGACTACACAAGAGACCCAGTACTTC
TRBV19	TRBD2	.	TRBJ2-1	CASGRATFDEQFF	TGTGCCAGTGGGAGGGCCACCTTCGATGAGCAGTTCTTC
TRBV5-6	TRBD2	.	TRBJ2-7	CASSLVASGSYEQYF	TGTGCCAGCAGCTTGGTGGCTAGCGGCTCCTACGAGCAGTACTTC
TRBV27	.	.	TRBJ2-7	CASSLAGTAYEQYF	TGTGCCAGCAGTTTAGCGGGGACGGCCTACGAGCAGTACTTC
TRBV25-1	.	few	TRBJ1-3	CASKETGPGNTIYF	TGTGCCAGCAAGGAGACAGGTCCTGGAAACACCATATATTTT
TRBV7-2	.	once	TRBJ2-3	CASSMTGLGTDTQYF	TGTGCCAGCAGCATGACAGGTTTGGGCACAGATACGCAGTATTTT
TRBV3-1/TRBV3-2	.	.	TRBJ1-2	CASSQDNGGADYGYTF	TGTGCCAGCAGCCAAGATAATGGGGGCGCGGACTATGGCTACACCTTC
TRBV5-1	TRBD1	.	TRBJ2-2	CASRSAGQGVTGELFF	TGCGCCAGCCGCTCGGCCGGGCAGGGGGTCACCGGGGAGCTGTTTTTT
TRBV7-8	.	.	TRBJ2-3	CASSLDPRGADTQYF	TGTGCCAGCAGCTTAGATCCACGGGGGGCCGATACGCAGTATTTT
TRBV2	TRBD1	.	TRBJ1-2	CASRGYRGGYTF	TGTGCCAGCAGAGGATACAGGGGTGGCTACACCTTC
TRBV5-6	TRBD1	.	TRBJ1-2	CASSVSGTGYGYTF	TGTGCCAGCAGCGTCTCCGGGACAGGCTATGGCTACACCTTC
TRBV3-1/TRBV3-2	TRBD2	.	TRBJ2-1	CASSQLSGGYNEQFF	TGTGCCAGCAGCCAGCTTAGCGGGGGCTACAATGAGCAGTTCTTC
TRBV4-2	.	.	TRBJ1-1	CASSQPGGGPNTEAFF	TGTGCCAGCAGCCAGCCCGGGGGGGGGCCGAACACTGAAGCTTTCTTT
TRBV5-4	TRBD2	.	TRBJ2-5	CASSRTSADQETQYF	TGTGCCAGCAGCAGGACTAGCGCTGATCAAGAGACCCAGTACTTC
TRBV6-6	TRBD1	.	TRBJ2-5	CASGRQGGQETQYF	TGTGCCAGCGGACGACAGGGGGGCCAAGAGACCCAGTACTTC
TRBV6-5	.	.	TRBJ1-2	CASSYSRQGEGYTF	TGTGCCAGCAGTTACTCGCGGCAGGGCGAGGGCTACACCTTC
TRBV27	TRBD1	.	TRBJ2-2	CASTRAGTANTGELFF	TGTGCCAGCACTCGGGCCGGGACAGCAAACACCGGGGAGCTGTTTTTT
TRBV11-2	TRBD2	.	TRBJ2-7	CASSSRLAGGSEQYF	TGTGCCAGCAGCTCGAGACTAGCGGGAGGGAGCGAGCAGTACTTC
TRBV11-1	.	.	TRBJ2-5	CASSRDLTETQYF	TGTGCCAGCAGTCGGGATCTTACTGAGACCCAGTACTTC
TRBV2	.	.	TRBJ1-2	CASSQQGNYGYTF	TGTGCCAGCAGTCAACAGGGTAACTATGGCTACACCTTC
TRBV20-1	.	.	TRBJ2-5	CSAPEGETQYF	TGCAGTGCTCCCGAGGGAGAGACCCAGTACTTC
TRBV6-6	TRBD1	.	TRBJ1-2	CASSYDTGVMGYTF	TGTGCCAGCAGTTATGATACAGGGGTGATGGGCTACACCTTC
TRBV9	TRBD1	few	TRBJ2-7	CASSTTGAYEQYF	TGTGCCAGCAGCACGACAGGGGCCTACGAGCAGTACTTC
TRBV9	TRBD2	once	TRBJ2-1	CASSPRLAANNEQFF	TGTGCCAGCAGCCCCCGCCTAGCGGCTAACAATGAGCAGTTCTTC
TRBV11-2	TRBD2	once	TRBJ2-1	CASSLDRGERGAYNEQFF	TGTGCCAGCAGCTTAGATCGGGGTGAGCGGGGGGCCTACAATGAGCAGTTCTTC
TRBV5-1	TRBD1	few	TRBJ1-2	CASSLGLGTGGSGYTF	TGCGCCAGCAGCTTGGGGCTCGGGACAGGGGGAAGTGGCTACACCTTC
TRBV5-5	.	once	TRBJ2-5	CASSPDRVEETQYF	TGTGCCAGCAGCCCAGACAGAGTAGAAGAGACCCAGTACTTC
TRBV27	.	.	TRBJ2-1	CASSLVAQRYNEQFF	TGTGCCAGCAGTTTGGTGGCCCAGCGCTACAATGAGCAGTTCTTC
TRBV12-5	.	.	TRBJ2-5	CASGLVPPYGVAARETQYF	TGTGCTAGTGGTTTGGTACCCCCATACGGGGTAGCGGCTCGGGAGACCCAGTACTTC
TRBV7-9	.	.	TRBJ2-2	CASRQLDGGTGELFF	TGTGCCAGCAGACAACTGGACGGAGGCACCGGGGAGCTGTTTTTT
TRBV18	.	.	TRBJ1-5	CASSPGVYMPQHF	TGTGCCAGCTCACCCGGGGTTTATATGCCCCAGCATTTT
TRBV6-6	TRBD2	.	TRBJ2-1	CASSYGLASYNEQFF	TGTGCCAGCAGTTACGGACTAGCCTCCTACAATGAGCAGTTCTTC
TRBV30	.	.	TRBJ2-3	CAWSPRRGLQTQYF	TGTGCCTGGAGCCCCCGCAGGGGCCTACAAACGCAGTATTTT
TRBV9	TRBD2	.	TRBJ2-1	CASSVSGSSYNEQFF	TGTGCCAGCAGCGTTAGCGGGAGCTCCTACAATGAGCAGTTCTTC
TRBV10-3	TRBD2	once	TRBJ2-5	CAAGGNQETQYF	TGTGCCGCGGGGGGCAACCAAGAGACCCAGTACTTC
TRBV7-7	TRBD1	.	TRBJ2-2	CASGRDRDTGELFF	TGTGCTAGCGGCCGGGACAGGGACACCGGGGAGCTGTTTTTT
TRBV11-1	.	.	TRBJ2-7	CASSPLGAGASYEQYF	TGTGCCAGCAGCCCACTGGGGGCAGGGGCTTCCTACGAGCAGTACTTC
TRBV5-6	TRBD1	.	TRBJ2-1	CASSSDRGWNEQFF	TGTGCCAGCAGCTCCGACAGGGGGTGGAATGAGCAGTTCTTC
TRBV27	.	.	TRBJ2-7	CASSPSRWGGHEQYF	TGTGCCAGCAGTCCGAGCCGCTGGGGGGGCCACGAGCAGTACTTC
TRBV7-9	.	.	TRBJ2-7	CASSSYRDYEQYF	TGTGCCAGCAGCTCCTACAGAGACTACGAGCAGTACTTC
TRBV9	.	once	TRBJ2-1	CASSPPGSWNEQFF	TGTGCCAGCAGCCCTCCTGGGAGCTGGAATGAGCAGTTCTTC
TRBV27	TRBD2	.	TRBJ2-7	CASSPRLAGSYEQYF	TGTGCCAGCAGCCCCCGACTAGCAGGATCCTACGAGCAGTACTTC
TRBV7-9	.	.	TRBJ2-3	CASSLGAVTQYF	TGTGCCAGCAGCTTAGGTGCAGTCACACAGTATTTT
TRBV5-1	.	few	TRBJ1-3	CASSPFGAPSGNTIYF	TGCGCCAGCAGCCCTTTTGGGGCCCCCTCTGGAAACACCATATATTTT
TRBV29-1	TRBD2	.	TRBJ2-1	CSTLAGGYNEQFF	TGCAGCACACTAGCGGGAGGGTACAATGAGCAGTTCTTC
TRBV5-1	.	.	TRBJ2-3	CASSSGTQGSADTQYF	TGCGCCAGCAGCTCCGGGACACAAGGGTCCGCAGATACGCAGTATTTT
TRBV30	.	.	TRBJ2-1	CAFLADSYNEQFF	TGTGCTTTCTTAGCGGACTCCTACAATGAGCAGTTCTTC
TRBV7-9	.	.	TRBJ2-7	CASSFGGSYEQYF	TGTGCCAGCAGCTTCGGAGGGTCCTACGAGCAGTACTTC
TRBV6-5	TRBD1	.	TRBJ1-3	CASSYSGQYGNTIYF	TGTGCCAGCAGTTACTCGGGACAGTATGGAAACACCATATATTTT